This TCR beta chain was captured by sequencing in a study of PD-L1 blockade in urothelial cancer. Looking at the study overall: A median approximately 150,000 T cells were found in blood samples.

As to time point: peripheral blood 6 weeks after treatment start. Each individual provided 1 to 8 samples (taken pretreatment and on-treatment). CDR3 length: 14 amino acids. Germline lookup yields CDR1 SGHDT and CDR2 YYEEEE. The V gene lost 3 bases and the J gene lost 4 bases, with 11 bases spanning the gap. Data came from immunoSEQ multiplex PCR; TCRdb stores just in-frame clones and leaves some out. This sample has some 120,000 clones; around 89% occur once, and the top ten carry roughly 1.8%. Material: PBMCs, obtained around atezolizumab (anti-PD-L1) treatment. The genes are TRBV5-6 and TRBJ1-3; D is ambiguous. The sequence came from a man in his sixties with urothelial cancer. Here the CDR3 reads CASSSSRSGNTIYF. The CDR3 coding sequence is TGTGCCAGCAGCTCGTCTCGGTCGGGAAACACCATATATTTT.